The TCR beta chain under discussion was sequenced for a study of glioma-infiltrating T cells after dendritic cell vaccination. General study findings and limits: Only a small number of patients had complete blood and tumor samples.

CDR1 is KGHSH and CDR2 is LQKENI in the germline V gene. The CDR3 spans 13 residues. V lost 0 bases to trimming and J lost 5 bases, with 7 bases between them. Clones were read by immunoSEQ multiplex PCR, and TCRdb kept only the in-frame ones, dropping some. In the table there are about 50,000 clones, 85% of which are singletons. Worth noting for this clone: Its antigen remains unidentified.

Source: blood, taken before dendritic cell vaccination. The TCR originated in a human donor with glioblastoma. V gene TRBV18 combines with J gene TRBJ2-5; D ambiguous. The CDR3 here is CASSPPSRETQYF. The CDR3 region has the DNA TGTGCCAGCTCACCACCTTCTAGGGAGACCCAGTACTTC. Variable domain in full (rest from reference TRBV18 and TRBJ2-5): NAGVMQNPRHLVRRRGQEARLRCSPMKGHSHVYWYRQLPEEGLKFMVYLQKENIIDESGMPKERFSAEFPKEGPSILRIQQVVRGDSAAYFCASSPPSRETQYFGPGTRLLVL.